This TCR beta chain appears in the sequencing data of a study of cytomegalovirus exposure and HLA in healthy donors. Overall study results and limits: Later on, an analysis tied about 17,000 TCR beta sequences to HLA alleles at 0.05 false discovery rate. Highly shared variants forming one cluster were likely a sequencing artifact.

Worth noting for this clone: The antigen is not known.

Researchers ran the PCR with 60 Vbeta and 13 Jbeta primers. TCRdb keeps only in-frame clones here, not all; method: immunoSEQ multiplex PCR. Here the sample spans some 100,000 clones, more than 65% being singletons. The V and J ends lost 3 bases and 0 bases respectively, with 14 bases between them. The germline V gene encodes CDR1 SGHDN and CDR2 FVKESK. There are 17 residues in the CDR3. Sequencing used PBMCs. This chain connects TRBV14 to TRBJ2-2, with D perhaps TRBD1 (5 bases). The TCR originated in a woman aged 18-29 years in good health and CMV-seropositive. Written as DNA, the CDR3 is TGTGCCAGCAGCCAGTTCTCCATGACAGCGAACACCGGGGAGCTGTTTTTT. Its protein product is CASSQFSMTANTGELFF.